The T cell receptor (beta chain) described here comes from a study of spatial heterogeneity in lung cancer. Time point described: sample taken at primary tumor resection. The donor population consisted of some 67 patients with untreated, early-stage non-small cell lung cancer. Tumor, nontumor lung or frozen PBMC supplied whole RNA that was sequenced unsorted. A distinct unique molecular identifier was carried by each TCR cDNA molecule. TCRdb fed the 5' RACE reads into MiXCR, producing one record per CDR3 protein. Of some 570 distinct CDR3 sequences in the sample, roughly 31% are singletons; the top ten hold roughly 23%. Trimming cost V 4 bases and J 1 base; bases outside gene matches: 5. The CDR3 sequence is 15 residues long. CDR1 LNHDA and CDR2 SQIVND come from the germline V gene (reference sequence). This clonotype has only a few counts. This beta chain was picked up by a library intended for alpha chains and is off target, so its count carries little meaning.

This chain connects TRBV19 to TRBJ2-5, with 8 bases fitting TRBD1. This material consisted of normal lung tissue next to the tumor, taken at surgery. The source is a male donor with early-stage non-small cell lung cancer. CDR3 residues: CASSTDRGSQETQYF. The DNA for the CDR3 is TGTGCCAGTAGTACCGACAGGGGCTCCCAAGAGACCCAGTACTTC.